Sequencing of this TCR beta chain was carried out in a study of follicular helper T cells after annual influenza vaccination. Study overall: After each seasonal flu vaccination, blood came on days 0, 7 and 28.

The protocol was immunoSEQ multiplex PCR, while the TCRdb copy is restricted to in-frame clones and leaves out a portion. The repertoire consists of fewer than 8,000 clones, with 82% occurring once and the leading ten covering over 0.7%. Documented time point: 2015-2016 season, pre-vaccination. Donors with HIV/AIDS, active malignancy, immunomodulators or active illness were excluded. Comments on this clone: What it recognizes is unknown.

General study results and limits: The much larger non-cTfh compartments may have been undersampled. Day 7 ICOS+CD38+ clones were most often found later in ICOS-CD38- cTfh cells.

The sample here was CXCR5- memory CD4+ T cells sorted from blood, taken on the day of influenza vaccination. This sequence originates from an adult who received the influenza vaccine.

CDR3 sequence (DNA): TGTGCCAGTAGCGGCCTAGGGGGGGGACGCACAGATACGCAGTATTTT. This translates into CASSGLGGGRTDTQYF. The rearrangement joins TRBV19 to TRBJ2-3; maybe TRBD2 (7 bases). The germline V and J ends were trimmed by 6 bases and 1 base, with 17 bases remaining between them. The V gene's germline CDR1 is LNHDA and CDR2 SQIVND (reference sequence). The CDR3 runs to 16 residues.